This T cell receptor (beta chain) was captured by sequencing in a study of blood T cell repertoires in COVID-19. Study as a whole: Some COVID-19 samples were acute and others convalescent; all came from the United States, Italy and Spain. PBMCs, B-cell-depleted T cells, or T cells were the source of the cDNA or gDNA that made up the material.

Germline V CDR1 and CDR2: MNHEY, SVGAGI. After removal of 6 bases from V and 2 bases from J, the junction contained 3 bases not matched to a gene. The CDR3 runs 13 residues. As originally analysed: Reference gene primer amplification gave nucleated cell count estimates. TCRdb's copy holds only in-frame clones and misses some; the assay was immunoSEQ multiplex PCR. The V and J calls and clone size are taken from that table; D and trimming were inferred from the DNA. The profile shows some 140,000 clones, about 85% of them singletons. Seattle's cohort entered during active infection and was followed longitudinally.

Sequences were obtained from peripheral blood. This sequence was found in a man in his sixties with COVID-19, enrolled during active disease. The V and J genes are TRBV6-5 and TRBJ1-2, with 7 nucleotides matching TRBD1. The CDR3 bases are TGTGCCAGCAGACCGGGACAGAACTATGGCTACACCTTC. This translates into CASRPGQNYGYTF.